Each of the 21 T cell receptor beta chains below was sequenced from the same sample in a study of cytomegalovirus exposure and HLA in healthy donors. It was with 60 Vbeta and 13 Jbeta primers that the PCR ran. The assay was immunoSEQ multiplex PCR, and TCRdb's table has in-frame clones only and misses some. The profile shows 95,000 to 100,000 clones, around 75% of them singletons. Sequencing was done on a sample of PBMCs. The receptors here all came from a man aged 50-59 years in good health and CMV-seronegative.

V is TRBV30 and J is TRBJ1-2; a possible D gene is TRBD1 (5 bases). The CDR3 runs to 13 residues. Germline CDR1 reads GTSNPN; CDR2 reads SVGIG (reference sequence). The ends were cut back, 6 bases at V and 4 bases at J, with 15 bases in the middle. CDR3 coding DNA: TGTGCCTGTCCCCGGGGGGGGTCCTATGGCTACACCTTC. Encoded protein: CACPRGGSYGYTF.

The chain recombines TRBV18 with TRBJ2-3; D perhaps matches TRBD2 (6 bases). Germline CDR1 KGHSH, CDR2 LQKENI. V shed 2 bases and J shed 5 bases, with 17 bases lying between them. This CDR3 comprises 16 residues. Here the CDR3 DNA reads TGTGCCAGCTCACCAATGGCGGGAACCCGGAAAGATACGCAGTATTTT. This encodes CASSPMAGTRKDTQYF.

The chain has TRBV5-1 and TRBJ2-7; 12 bases are shared with TRBD1. This CDR3 is built from 14 residues. Germline values: CDR1 SGHRS, CDR2 YFSETQ. The V segment lost 3 bases and the J segment 7 bases; nucleotides outside the gene matches: 5. This CDR3 is CASSSGQGAREQYF. CDR3 in DNA: TGCGCCAGCAGCTCGGGACAGGGGGCGCGGGAGCAGTACTTC.

The chain combines TRBV6-5 with TRBJ2-7, with 7 positions matching TRBD2. With V trimmed by 9 bases and J by 6 bases, 11 bases remained unmatched. The CDR3 is 13 amino acids. Germline CDR1 MNHEY, CDR2 SVGAGI. This CDR3 is CASWGGPYSEQYF. For the CDR3, the DNA is TGTGCCAGTTGGGGGGGACCCTACTCCGAGCAGTACTTC.

This clone was observed a handful of times. The CDR3 protein is CASSYSRESYGYTF. The DNA for the CDR3 is TGTGCCAGCAGTTACTCTCGGGAAAGCTATGGCTACACCTTC. The chain couples TRBV6-5 to TRBJ1-2; D unresolved. This CDR3 is 14 amino acids long. V dropped 0 bases and J dropped 4 bases, with 9 bases sitting between them. CDR1 and CDR2 (germline): MNHEY, SVGAGI.

The chain combines TRBV6-5 with TRBJ1-1, with unresolved D. Germline V lookup: CDR1 MNHEY, CDR2 SVGAGI. The CDR3 length is 12 residues. V lost 6 bases to trimming and J lost 5 bases, with 10 bases between them. CDR3 loop: CASSQGLTEAFF. In DNA, the CDR3 is TGTGCCAGCAGCCAAGGACTTACTGAAGCTTTCTTT.

This chain links TRBV28 with TRBJ2-2, with TRBD1 matching over 9 bases. Germline lookup yields CDR1 MDHEN and CDR2 SYDVKM. J was trimmed by 6 bases and V by 4 bases; bases with no gene match: 9. The CDR3 is 16 residues long. The CDR3 coding sequence is TGTGCCAGCAGTTACCAGGGACAGGGAAGACCCGGGGAGCTGTTTTTT. It codes for CASSYQGQGRPGELFF.

The chain recombines TRBV14 with TRBJ2-2; D may be TRBD1 (5 bases). V was cut by 4 bases and J by 3 bases, with 12 bases left in between. The CDR3 runs 15 residues. Germline V lookup: CDR1 SGHDN, CDR2 FVKESK. CDR3 sequence reads: CASSPLRGHTGELFF. CDR3 DNA: TGTGCCAGCAGCCCACTAAGGGGTCACACCGGGGAGCTGTTTTTT.

The CDR3 nucleotides are TGTGCCAGCACAACCCCCTCCGGGGCCCAGCATTTT. Amino acids: CASTTPSGAQHF. The chain joins TRBV28 to TRBJ1-5; D unresolved. The ends were cut back, 7 bases at V and 11 bases at J, with 15 bases in the middle. The CDR3 runs 12 residues. Per germline, CDR1 MDHEN and CDR2 SYDVKM.

This clone was seen only once. The J gene is TRBJ2-1, the V gene TRBV27; 8 bases match TRBD2. The CDR3 extends over 14 amino acids. The V gene end was trimmed by 9 bases and the J gene end by 5 bases; junction bases not matched to a gene: 9. CDR1 and CDR2 from the germline V gene are MNHEY and SMNVEV (reference sequence). The CDR3 sequence is CASTTLAGDNEQFF. The CDR3 DNA reads TGTGCCAGTACCACCCTAGCGGGTGACAATGAGCAGTTCTTC.

The chain recombines TRBV4-3 with TRBJ2-7; maybe TRBD2 (6 bases). The CDR3 has 15 residues. Germline V gives CDR1 LGHNA, CDR2 YSLEER. V lost 0 bases to trimming and J lost 3 bases, with 12 bases between them. The CDR3 DNA reads TGCGCCAGCAGCCAAGAAGGGACTTCGTACTACGAGCAGTACTTC. Its translation: CASSQEGTSYYEQYF.

The genes are TRBV28 and TRBJ1-3; D unclear. The CDR3 is 14 residues long. Trimming left V 2 bases short and J 4 bases short, with 9 bases between. Looked up from germline, CDR1 is MDHEN and CDR2 is SYDVKM. The CDR3 region is CASSLTSVGNTIYF. The CDR3 DNA reads as TGTGCCAGCAGTTTAACCAGTGTCGGAAACACCATATATTTT.

In this sample, this clone turned up a few times. This rearrangement joins TRBV6-6 to TRBJ1-3; D uncertain. V was clipped by 6 bases and J by 2 bases, with 14 bases between them. Germline CDR1 MNHNY, CDR2 SVGAGI (reference sequence). The CDR3 contains 15 residues. The CDR3 sequence: CASSHGLEAGNTIYF. DNA of the CDR3: TGTGCCAGCAGCCACGGACTGGAGGCTGGAAACACCATATATTTT.

The CDR3 DNA sequence: TGTGCCTGGAGTGTCGGACAGGGGGCGATTGATTTCCCGAACACTGAAGCTTTCTTT. Amino acid sequence: CAWSVGQGAIDFPNTEAFF. The chain recombines TRBV30 with TRBJ1-1; TRBD1 matches at 11 bases. Unmatched junction bases numbered 13, after V lost 0 bases and J lost 1 base. Germline CDR1 is GTSNPN and CDR2 is SVGIG (reference sequence). This CDR3 region has 19 residues.

The chain combines TRBV7-2 with TRBJ1-2; tentatively, D is TRBD1 (6 bases). There are 13 residues in the CDR3. Germline CDR1 is SGHTA and CDR2 is FQGNSA. The germline V and J ends were trimmed by 3 bases and 8 bases, with 13 bases remaining between them. CDR3 amino acids: CASSFGGARGYTF. CDR3 nucleotides: TGTGCCAGCAGCTTTGGGGGCGCGCGGGGCTACACCTTC. Full variable domain (rest looked up from reference TRBV7-2 and TRBJ1-2): GAGVSQSPSNKVTEKGKDVELRCDPISGHTALYWYRQSLGQGLEFLIYFQGNSAPDKSGLPSDRFSAERTGGSVSTLTIQRTQQEDSAVYLCASSFGGARGYTFGSGTRLTVV.

The chain links TRBV19 to TRBJ2-5; a weak D match, TRBD1 (6 bases). V was trimmed by 6 bases and J by 4 bases, leaving 12 bases between them. The CDR3 totals 13 residues. From germline, CDR1 is LNHDA and CDR2 SQIVND (reference sequence). Here the CDR3 reads CASSTGPGETQYF. The CDR3 DNA sequence: TGTGCCAGTAGCACAGGGCCGGGAGAGACCCAGTACTTC.

This clone has a handful of counts. The chain couples TRBV28 to TRBJ1-1; D unresolved. Germline values: CDR1 MDHEN, CDR2 SYDVKM. Trimming pared 7 bases from V and 6 bases from J, leaving 27 bases between. This CDR3 has 17 amino acids. The chain's CDR3 is CASTIPHGRPGNSEAFF. The CDR3 region has the DNA TGTGCCAGCACCATCCCTCATGGACGGCCGGGGAATTCTGAAGCTTTCTTT.

V is TRBV6-1 and J is TRBJ2-6; D might be TRBD1 (5 bases). In germline, CDR1 is MNHNS, CDR2 SASEGT. This CDR3 region has 18 residues. V lost 0 bases to trimming and J lost 4 bases, with 16 bases between them. The DNA of the CDR3 is TGTGCCAGCAGTGAAGCGCGGACCTCAGGGTTCGGGGCCAACGTCCTGACTTTC. As protein: CASSEARTSGFGANVLTF.

This clone was counted between two and nine times. The chain has TRBV4-2 and TRBJ1-5; the D gene is possibly TRBD1 (5 bases). The germline CDR1 and CDR2 sequences are LGHNA and YNFKEQ. V was cut by 4 bases and J by 6 bases, with 13 bases left in between. This CDR3 comprises 14 residues. CDR3 amino acids: CASSLNGGAQPQHF. The CDR3 bases are TGTGCCAGCAGCCTAAACGGCGGGGCTCAGCCCCAGCATTTT.

The V call is TRBV2, the J call TRBJ1-5, with D possibly TRBD1 on 6 matching bases. Germline CDR1 is SNHLY and CDR2 is FYNNEI. V lost 6 bases, J lost 6 bases, and 18 bases lay in between. There are 15 residues in the CDR3. CDR3 nucleotide sequence: TGTGCCAGCAGGATTTCACAGGGCGCGAGTCAGCCCCAGCATTTT. Its translation: CASRISQGASQPQHF.

V usage is TRBV6-1 and J usage is TRBJ1-1; unclear D gene. The CDR3 sequence is 14 residues long. V was clipped by 7 bases and J by 0 bases, with 12 bases between them. The germline V gene encodes CDR1 MNHNS and CDR2 SASEGT. CDR3 region: CASIRESMNTEAFF. The CDR3 DNA sequence: TGTGCCAGCATTAGGGAGTCCATGAACACTGAAGCTTTCTTT.